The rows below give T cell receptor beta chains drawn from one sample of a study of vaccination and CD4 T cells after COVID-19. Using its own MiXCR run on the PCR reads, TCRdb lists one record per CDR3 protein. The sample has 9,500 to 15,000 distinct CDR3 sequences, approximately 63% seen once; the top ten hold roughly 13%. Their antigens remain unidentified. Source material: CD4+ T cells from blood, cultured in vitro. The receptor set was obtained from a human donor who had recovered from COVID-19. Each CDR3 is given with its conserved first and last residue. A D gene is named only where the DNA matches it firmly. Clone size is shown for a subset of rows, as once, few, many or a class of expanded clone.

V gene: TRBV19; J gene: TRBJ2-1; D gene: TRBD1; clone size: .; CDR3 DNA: TGTGCCAGTAGTATCGTAGGGACAGGGGGCGGTGGGGTCAATGAGCAGTTCTTC; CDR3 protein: CASSIVGTGGGGVNEQFF
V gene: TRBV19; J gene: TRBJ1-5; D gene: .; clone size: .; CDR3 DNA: TGTGCCAGCCGGGTCGCAGACTATAGCAATCAGCCCCAGCATTTT; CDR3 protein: CASRVADYSNQPQHF
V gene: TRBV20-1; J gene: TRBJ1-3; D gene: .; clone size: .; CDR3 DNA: TGCAGTGCTAGAGATGCAAACTCTGGAAACACCATATATTTT; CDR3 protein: CSARDANSGNTIYF
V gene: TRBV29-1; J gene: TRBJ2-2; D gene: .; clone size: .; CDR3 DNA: TGCAGCGTTGCTTCAACGGAAACGAACACCGGGGAGCTGTTTTTT; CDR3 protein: CSVASTETNTGELFF
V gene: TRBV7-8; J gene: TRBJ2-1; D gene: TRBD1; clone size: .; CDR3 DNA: TGTGCCAGCAGCACTCCGGGACAGCCCTATACTTCCTCCTACAATGAGCAGTTCTTC; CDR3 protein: CASSTPGQPYTSSYNEQFF
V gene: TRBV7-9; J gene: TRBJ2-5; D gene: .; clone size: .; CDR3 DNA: TGTGCCAGCAGCTTAGATGAATATTGGTCGGAGACCCAGTACTTC; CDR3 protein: CASSLDEYWSETQYF
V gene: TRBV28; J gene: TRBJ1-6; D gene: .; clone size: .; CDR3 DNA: TGTGCCAGCAGTCTGGAGCAGGAGAAGGAACCCCTCCACTTT; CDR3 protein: CASSLEQEKEPLHF
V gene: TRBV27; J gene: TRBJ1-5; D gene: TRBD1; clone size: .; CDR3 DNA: TGTGCCAGCAGCCCGAGTGGGACAGGACCTTATAGCAATCAGCCCCAGCATTTT; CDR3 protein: CASSPSGTGPYSNQPQHF
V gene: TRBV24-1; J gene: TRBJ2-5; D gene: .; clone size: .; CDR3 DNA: TGTGCCACCAGTGCGATAGGGCAAGAGACCCAGTACTTC; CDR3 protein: CATSAIGQETQYF
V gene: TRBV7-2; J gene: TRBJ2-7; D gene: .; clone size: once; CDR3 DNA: TGTGCCAGCAGCTTAGGACTAGGATCCTCCTACGAGCAGTACTTC; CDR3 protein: CASSLGLGSSYEQYF
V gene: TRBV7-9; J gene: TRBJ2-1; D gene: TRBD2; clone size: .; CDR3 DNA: TGTGCCAGCAGGCAATTAATCGGGCTAGCGGGAGGCTACAATGAGCAGTTCTTC; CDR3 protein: CASRQLIGLAGGYNEQFF
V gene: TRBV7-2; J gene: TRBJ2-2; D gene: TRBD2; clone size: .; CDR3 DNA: TGTGCCAGCAGCTTAGTTGGCGGGAGACGAACCGGGGAGCTGTTTTTT; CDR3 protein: CASSLVGGRRTGELFF
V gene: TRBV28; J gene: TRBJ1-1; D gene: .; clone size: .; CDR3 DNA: TGTGCCAGCAGGTTGCAGGAGTGGGCTGAAGCTTTCTTT; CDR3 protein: CASRLQEWAEAFF
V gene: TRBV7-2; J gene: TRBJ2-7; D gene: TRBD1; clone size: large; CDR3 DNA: TGTGCCAGCAGCACTCCCGGGACAGGGTCCTACGAGCAGTACTTC; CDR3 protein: CASSTPGTGSYEQYF
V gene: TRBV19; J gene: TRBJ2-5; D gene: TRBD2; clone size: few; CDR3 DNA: TGTGCCAGTAGTATCGGGACTAGCGGCTTCCAAGAGACCCAGTACTTC; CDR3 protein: CASSIGTSGFQETQYF
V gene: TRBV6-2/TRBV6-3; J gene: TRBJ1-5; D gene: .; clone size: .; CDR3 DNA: TGTGCCAGCAAGGCAGGGACGCTCAATCAGCCCCAGCATTTT; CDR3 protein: CASKAGTLNQPQHF
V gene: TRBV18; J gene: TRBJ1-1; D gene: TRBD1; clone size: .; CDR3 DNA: TGTGCCAGCTCACTATCCGGGACAGGGGGTGAAGCTTTCTTT; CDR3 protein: CASSLSGTGGEAFF
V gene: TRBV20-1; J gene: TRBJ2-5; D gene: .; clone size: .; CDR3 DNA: TGCAGTGCAACGGGAGAGGGGGAGACCCAGTACTTC; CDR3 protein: CSATGEGETQYF
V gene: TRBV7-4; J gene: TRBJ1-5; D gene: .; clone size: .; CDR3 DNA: TGTGCCAGCAGCTTATACCTGCCTTACTTGGGAGCCCAGCATTTT; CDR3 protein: CASSLYLPYLGAQHF
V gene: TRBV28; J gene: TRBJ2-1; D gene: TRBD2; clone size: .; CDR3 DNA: TGTGCCAGCAGTTTATTGGTCGGGACTAGAAGAGTGAGGTACAATGAGCAGTTCTTC; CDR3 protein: CASSLLVGTRRVRYNEQFF
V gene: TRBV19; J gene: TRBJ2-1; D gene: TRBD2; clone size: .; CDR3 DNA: TGTGCCAGTAGTGCCGCTCAGCGGGGGGGCGCCTACAATGAGCAGTTCTTC; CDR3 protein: CASSAAQRGGAYNEQFF
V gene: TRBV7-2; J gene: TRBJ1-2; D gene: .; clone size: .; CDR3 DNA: TGTGCCAGCAGCTTAGGAGGACCCCGGGCGGGGTATGGCTACACCTTC; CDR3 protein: CASSLGGPRAGYGYTF
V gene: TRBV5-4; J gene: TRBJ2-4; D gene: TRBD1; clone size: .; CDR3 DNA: TGTGCCAGCAGCACACAGGGGAAGGACATTCAGTACTTC; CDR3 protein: CASSTQGKDIQYF
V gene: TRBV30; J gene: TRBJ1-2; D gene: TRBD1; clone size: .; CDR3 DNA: TGTGCCTGGACAGGGGGCGAAAGGTATGGCTACACCTTC; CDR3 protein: CAWTGGERYGYTF
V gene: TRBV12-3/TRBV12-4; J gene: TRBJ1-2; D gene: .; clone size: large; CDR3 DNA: TGTGCCAGCAGTCGGCTGGGCGGCTACACCTTC; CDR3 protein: CASSRLGGYTF
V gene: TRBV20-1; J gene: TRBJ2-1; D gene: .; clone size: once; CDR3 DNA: TGCAGTGCTAGAGATGGGGAGAAGGATTACAATGAGCAGTTCTTC; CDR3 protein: CSARDGEKDYNEQFF
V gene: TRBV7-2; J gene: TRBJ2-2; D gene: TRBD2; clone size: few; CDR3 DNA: TGTGCCAGCAGCATTACTAGCGGAAAACGCACCGGGGAGCTGTTTTTT; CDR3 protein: CASSITSGKRTGELFF
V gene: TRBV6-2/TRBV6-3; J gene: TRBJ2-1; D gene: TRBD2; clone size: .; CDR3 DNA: TGTGCCAGCAGTCCCGGGACTAGCGAGGTCAATGAGCAGTTCTTC; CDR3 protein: CASSPGTSEVNEQFF
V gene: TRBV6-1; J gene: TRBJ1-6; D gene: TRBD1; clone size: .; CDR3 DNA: TGTGCCAGCAGATCAGGGGGAGAAAATTCACCCCTCCACTTT; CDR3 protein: CASRSGGENSPLHF
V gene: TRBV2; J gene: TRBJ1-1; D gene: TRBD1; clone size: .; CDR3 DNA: TGTGCCAGCAGTGTAGAGACAGGGACCCTTGAAGCTTTCTTT; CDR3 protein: CASSVETGTLEAFF
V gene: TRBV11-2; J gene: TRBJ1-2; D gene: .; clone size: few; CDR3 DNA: TGTGCCAGCAGCTTAGTAAGGGGGATCTATGGCTACACCTTC; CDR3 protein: CASSLVRGIYGYTF
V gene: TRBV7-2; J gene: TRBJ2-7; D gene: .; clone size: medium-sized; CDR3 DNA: TGTGCCAGCAGCTTTGATACCGAGCAGTACTTC; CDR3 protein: CASSFDTEQYF
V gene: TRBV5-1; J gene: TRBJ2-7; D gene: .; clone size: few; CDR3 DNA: TGCGCCAGCAGCGGAGGACAAGAGTATTCCACCTACGAGCAGTACTTC; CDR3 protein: CASSGGQEYSTYEQYF
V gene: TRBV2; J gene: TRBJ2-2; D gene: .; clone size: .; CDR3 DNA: TGTGCCAGCAGTGAATGGACCCTCCGGGGGCGCCGGGCCGGGGAGCTGTTTTTT; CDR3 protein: CASSEWTLRGRRAGELFF
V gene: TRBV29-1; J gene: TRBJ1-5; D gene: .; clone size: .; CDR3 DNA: TGCAGCGTTGCGATTAGTGGGGGAAATCAGCCCCAGCATTTT; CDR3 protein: CSVAISGGNQPQHF
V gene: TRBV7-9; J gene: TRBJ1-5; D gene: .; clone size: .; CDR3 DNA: TGTGCCAGCAGCTGGGGGCGGAATCAGCCCCAGCATTTT; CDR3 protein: CASSWGRNQPQHF
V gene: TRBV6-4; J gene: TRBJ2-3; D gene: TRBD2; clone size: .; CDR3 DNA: TGTGCCAGCAGTCCGGGACTAGCGACAGATACGCAGTATTTT; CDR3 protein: CASSPGLATDTQYF
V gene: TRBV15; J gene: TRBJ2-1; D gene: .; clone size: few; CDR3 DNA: TGTGCCACCAGCAGGGGGGGAACTAGTGGGGACAATGAGCAGTTCTTC; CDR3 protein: CATSRGGTSGDNEQFF
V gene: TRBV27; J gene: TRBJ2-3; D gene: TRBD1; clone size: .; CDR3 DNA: TGTGCCAGCAGTTTATTGGTCCCGGGACAGGGAGATACGCAGTATTTT; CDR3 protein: CASSLLVPGQGDTQYF
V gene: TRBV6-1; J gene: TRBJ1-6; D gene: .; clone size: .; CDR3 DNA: TGTGCCAGCAGTGAACATATGAGGGGCTCCTATAATTCACCCCTCCACTTT; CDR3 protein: CASSEHMRGSYNSPLHF
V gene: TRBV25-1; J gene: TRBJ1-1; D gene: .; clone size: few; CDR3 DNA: TGTGCCCCAATCGGGAGCACTGAAGCTTTCTTT; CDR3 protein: CAPIGSTEAFF
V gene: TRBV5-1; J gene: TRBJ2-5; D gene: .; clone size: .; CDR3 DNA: TGCGCCAGCAGGCCTGAGGGAGAGACCCAGTACTTC; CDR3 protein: CASRPEGETQYF
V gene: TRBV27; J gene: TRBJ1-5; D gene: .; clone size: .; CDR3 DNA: TGTGCCAGCAGTTTCGCAGGTTATCAGCCCCAGCATTTT; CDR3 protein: CASSFAGYQPQHF
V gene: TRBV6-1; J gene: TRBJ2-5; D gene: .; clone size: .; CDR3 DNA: TGTGCCAGCTCAGAGTCAAGAGAGACCCAGTACTTC; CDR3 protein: CASSESRETQYF
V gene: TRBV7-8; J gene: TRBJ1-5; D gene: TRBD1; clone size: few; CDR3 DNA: TGTGCCAGCAGCGGGCTGGGACAGAATCAGCCCCAGCATTTT; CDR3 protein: CASSGLGQNQPQHF
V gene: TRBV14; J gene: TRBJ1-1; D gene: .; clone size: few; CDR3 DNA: TGTGCCAGCAGCCCCCAGCGGGGGGCTGAAGCTTTCTTT; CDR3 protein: CASSPQRGAEAFF
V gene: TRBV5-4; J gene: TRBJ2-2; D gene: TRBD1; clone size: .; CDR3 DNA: TGTGCCAGCAGCTTGGATACAGGGGGGAACACCGGGGAGCTGTTTTTT; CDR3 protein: CASSLDTGGNTGELFF
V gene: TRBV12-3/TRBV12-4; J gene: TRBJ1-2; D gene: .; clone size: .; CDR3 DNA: TGTGCCAGCAGCCAGGGAGGGGCTGGCTACACCTTC; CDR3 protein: CASSQGGAGYTF
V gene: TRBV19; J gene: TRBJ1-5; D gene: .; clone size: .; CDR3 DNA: TGTGCCAGTAGTATATACGGAGCCTCTAGCAATCAGCCCCAGCATTTT; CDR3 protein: CASSIYGASSNQPQHF